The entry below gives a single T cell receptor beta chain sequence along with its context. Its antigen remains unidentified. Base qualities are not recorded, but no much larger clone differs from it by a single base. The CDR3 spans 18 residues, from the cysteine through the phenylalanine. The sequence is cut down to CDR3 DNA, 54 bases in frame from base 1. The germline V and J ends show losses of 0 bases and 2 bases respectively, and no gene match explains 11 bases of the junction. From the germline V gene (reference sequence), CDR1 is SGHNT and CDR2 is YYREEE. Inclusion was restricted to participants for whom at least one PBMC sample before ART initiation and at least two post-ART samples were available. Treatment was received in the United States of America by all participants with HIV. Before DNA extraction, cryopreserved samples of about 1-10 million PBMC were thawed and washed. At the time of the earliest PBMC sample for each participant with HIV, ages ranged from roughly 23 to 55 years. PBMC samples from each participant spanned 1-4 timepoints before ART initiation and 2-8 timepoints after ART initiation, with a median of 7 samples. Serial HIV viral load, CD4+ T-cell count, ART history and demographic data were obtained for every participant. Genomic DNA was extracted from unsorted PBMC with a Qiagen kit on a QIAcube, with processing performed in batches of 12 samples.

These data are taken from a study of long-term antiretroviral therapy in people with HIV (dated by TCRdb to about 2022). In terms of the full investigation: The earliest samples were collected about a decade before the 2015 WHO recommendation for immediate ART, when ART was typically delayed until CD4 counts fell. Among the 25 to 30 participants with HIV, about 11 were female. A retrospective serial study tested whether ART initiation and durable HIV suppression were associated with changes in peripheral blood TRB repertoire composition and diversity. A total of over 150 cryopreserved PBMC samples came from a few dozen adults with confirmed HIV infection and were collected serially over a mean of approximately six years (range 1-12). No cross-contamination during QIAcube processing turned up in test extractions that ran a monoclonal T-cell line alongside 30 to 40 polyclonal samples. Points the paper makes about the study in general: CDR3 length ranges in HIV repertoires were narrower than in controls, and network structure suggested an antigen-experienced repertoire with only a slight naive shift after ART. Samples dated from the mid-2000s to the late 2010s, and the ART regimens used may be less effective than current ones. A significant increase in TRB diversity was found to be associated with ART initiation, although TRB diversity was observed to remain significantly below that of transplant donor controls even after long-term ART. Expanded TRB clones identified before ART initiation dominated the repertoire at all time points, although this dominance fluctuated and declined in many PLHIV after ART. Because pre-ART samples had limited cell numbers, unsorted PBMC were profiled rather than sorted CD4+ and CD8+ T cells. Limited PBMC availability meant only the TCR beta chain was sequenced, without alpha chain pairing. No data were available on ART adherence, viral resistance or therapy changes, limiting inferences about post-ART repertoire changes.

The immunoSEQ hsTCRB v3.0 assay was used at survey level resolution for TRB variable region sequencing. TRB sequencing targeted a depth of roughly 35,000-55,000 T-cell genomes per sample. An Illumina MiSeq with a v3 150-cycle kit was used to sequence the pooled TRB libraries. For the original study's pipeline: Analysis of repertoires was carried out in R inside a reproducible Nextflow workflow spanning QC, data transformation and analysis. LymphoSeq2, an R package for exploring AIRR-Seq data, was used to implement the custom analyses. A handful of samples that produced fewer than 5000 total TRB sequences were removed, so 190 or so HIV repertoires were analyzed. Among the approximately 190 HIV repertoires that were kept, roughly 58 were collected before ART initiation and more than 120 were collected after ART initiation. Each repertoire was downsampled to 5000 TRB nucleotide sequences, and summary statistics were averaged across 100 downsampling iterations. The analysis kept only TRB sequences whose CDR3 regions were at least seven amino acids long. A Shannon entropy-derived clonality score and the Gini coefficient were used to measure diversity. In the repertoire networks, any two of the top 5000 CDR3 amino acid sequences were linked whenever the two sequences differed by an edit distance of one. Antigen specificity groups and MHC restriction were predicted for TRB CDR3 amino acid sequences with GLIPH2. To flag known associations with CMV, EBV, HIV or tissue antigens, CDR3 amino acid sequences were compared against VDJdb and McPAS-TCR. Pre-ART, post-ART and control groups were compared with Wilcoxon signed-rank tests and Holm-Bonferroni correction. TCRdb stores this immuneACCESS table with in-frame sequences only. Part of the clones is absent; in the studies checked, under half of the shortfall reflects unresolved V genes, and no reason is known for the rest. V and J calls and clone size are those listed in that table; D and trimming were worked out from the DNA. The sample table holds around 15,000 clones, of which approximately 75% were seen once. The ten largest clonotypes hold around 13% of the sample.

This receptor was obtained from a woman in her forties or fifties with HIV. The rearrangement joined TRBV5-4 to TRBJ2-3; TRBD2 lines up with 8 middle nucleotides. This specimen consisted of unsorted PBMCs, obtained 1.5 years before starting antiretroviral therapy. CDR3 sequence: CASSLAGVRGGNTDTQYF. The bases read TGTGCCAGCAGCTTGGCCGGCGTACGGGGGGGCAACACAGATACGCAGTATTTT.